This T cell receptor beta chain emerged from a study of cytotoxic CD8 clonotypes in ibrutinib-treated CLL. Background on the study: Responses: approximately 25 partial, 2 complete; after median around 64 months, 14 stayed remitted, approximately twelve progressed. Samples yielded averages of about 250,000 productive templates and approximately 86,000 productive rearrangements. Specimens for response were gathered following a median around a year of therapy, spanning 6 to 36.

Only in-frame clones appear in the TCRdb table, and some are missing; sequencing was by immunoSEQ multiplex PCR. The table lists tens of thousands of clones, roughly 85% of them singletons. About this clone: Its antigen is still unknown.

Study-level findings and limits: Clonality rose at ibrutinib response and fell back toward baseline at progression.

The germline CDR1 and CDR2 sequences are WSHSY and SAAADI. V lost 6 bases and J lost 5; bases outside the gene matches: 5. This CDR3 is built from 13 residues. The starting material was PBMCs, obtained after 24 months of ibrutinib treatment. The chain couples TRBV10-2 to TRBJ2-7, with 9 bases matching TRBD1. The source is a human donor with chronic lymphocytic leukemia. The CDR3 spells CASRDRGIDEQYF. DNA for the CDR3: TGCGCCAGCAGGGACAGGGGAATCGACGAGCAGTACTTC.